Detailed here is one TCR beta chain. These data come from a study of cytomegalovirus exposure and HLA in healthy donors. Across the whole study: Earlier findings included 117 million unique TCR beta sequences obtained from 150 million to 200 million T cells.

Primers included in the PCR were 60 Vbeta and 13 Jbeta primers. TCRdb's table, derived via immunoSEQ multiplex PCR, lists solely in-frame clones and lacks some. The table lists tens of thousands of clones, with roughly 1.4% in the top ten. The source material was PBMCs. The TCR was taken from a man between 25 and 39 years old in good health and CMV-seronegative.

The CDR3 sequence: CASSPPRPGSSSYEQYF. CDR3 sequence (DNA): TGTGCCAGCTCACCTCCGAGGCCGGGGTCTAGCTCCTACGAGCAGTACTTC. The chain uses TRBV18 and TRBJ2-7; possible D gene TRBD2, 5 bases. Trimming removed 3 bases from V and 0 bases from J, with 18 bases in between. This CDR3 is 17 amino acids long. CDR1 and CDR2 from the germline V gene are KGHSH and LQKENI.